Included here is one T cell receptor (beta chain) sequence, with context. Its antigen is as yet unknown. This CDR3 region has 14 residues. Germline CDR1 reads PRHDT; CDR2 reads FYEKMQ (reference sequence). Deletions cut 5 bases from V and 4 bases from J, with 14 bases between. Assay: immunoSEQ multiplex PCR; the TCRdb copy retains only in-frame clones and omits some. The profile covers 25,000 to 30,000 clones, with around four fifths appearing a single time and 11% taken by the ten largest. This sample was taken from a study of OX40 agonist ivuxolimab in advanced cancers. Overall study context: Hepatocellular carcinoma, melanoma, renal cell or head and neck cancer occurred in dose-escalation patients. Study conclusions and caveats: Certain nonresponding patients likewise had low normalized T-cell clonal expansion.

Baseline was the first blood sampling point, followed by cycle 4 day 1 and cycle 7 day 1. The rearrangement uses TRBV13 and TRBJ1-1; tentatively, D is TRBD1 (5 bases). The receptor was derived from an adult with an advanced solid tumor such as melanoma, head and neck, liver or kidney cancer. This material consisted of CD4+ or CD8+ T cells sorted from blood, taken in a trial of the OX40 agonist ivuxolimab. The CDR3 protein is CASSIRGPGTEAFF. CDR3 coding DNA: TGTGCCAGCAGCATAAGGGGCCCCGGCACTGAAGCTTTCTTT.